What follows are 17 T cell receptor beta chains derived from one specimen sequenced in a study of T cell changes during pregnancy in multiple sclerosis. Only in-frame clones appear in the TCRdb table, and some are missing; sequencing was by immunoSEQ multiplex PCR. Of 30,000 to 40,000 clones in the sample, 90% were seen once. The sequencing used CD4+ T cells from peripheral blood mononuclear cells, collected in the first trimester of pregnancy. The receptors were sampled from a female donor in good health, enrolled as a control in a pregnancy study.

The CDR3 nucleotides read TGCGCCAGCAGCCAAGGATACCGCAGGATGAACACTGAAGCTTTCTTT. Its translation: CASSQGYRRMNTEAFF. The chain recombines TRBV4-1 with TRBJ1-1; D uncertain. V was clipped by 1 base and J by 0 bases, with 12 bases between them. The CDR3 length is 16 residues. Germline CDR1 is MGHRA and CDR2 is YSYEKL.

The genes are TRBV10-3 and TRBJ1-1; the D is unclear. The ends were cut back, 6 bases at V and 0 bases at J, with 11 bases in the middle. This CDR3 is built from 14 residues. Germline-derived CDR1 and CDR2 are ENHRY and SYGVKD. The CDR3 region is CAIRSGIMNTEAFF. CDR3 nucleotide sequence: TGTGCCATCAGGAGCGGTATCATGAACACTGAAGCTTTCTTT.

The chain links TRBV5-5 to TRBJ1-1; 8 bases fit TRBD1. Germline assignment: CDR1 SGHKS and CDR2 YYEKEE (reference sequence). The trim removed 2 bases at V and 0 bases at J, leaving 6 bases unmatched. The CDR3 is 16 residues long. This CDR3 is CASSFRGLAMNTEAFF. In DNA form, the CDR3 reads TGTGCCAGCAGCTTCAGGGGGCTAGCGATGAACACTGAAGCTTTCTTT.

V and J are TRBV7-2 and TRBJ2-3, with TRBD1 identical over 9 bases. Unmatched junction bases numbered 8, after V lost 5 bases and J lost 5 bases. This CDR3 comprises 15 residues. Germline CDR1 and CDR2: SGHTA and FQGNSA. The CDR3 spells CASSKGQGYGDTQYF. CDR3 DNA: TGTGCCAGCAGCAAGGGACAGGGTTATGGAGATACGCAGTATTTT.

This chain links TRBV5-4 with TRBJ2-3; 10 positions agree with TRBD2. V gave up 4 bases and J gave up 3 bases; unmatched junction bases: 8. This CDR3 is built from 16 residues. CDR1 and CDR2 from the germline V gene are SGHNT and YYREEE (reference sequence). CDR3 nucleotide sequence: TGTGCCAGCAGCGGTCGTAGCGGGGGGTTAACAGATACGCAGTATTTT. Residues: CASSGRSGGLTDTQYF.

DNA of the CDR3: TGTGCCAGCTCACCACCACGGATCGCAGGGTTCGGGGAGCTGTTTTTT. It specifies CASSPPRIAGFGELFF. The chain employs TRBV18 and TRBJ2-2, with D tentatively TRBD1 (5 bases). This CDR3 contains 16 residues. The V end lost 0 bases, the J end lost 7 bases, and 15 bases lay between the germline ends. CDR1 is KGHSH, CDR2 LQKENI, per germline.

The chain recombines TRBV7-2 with TRBJ2-1; possibly TRBD1 for D (5 bases). Trimming removed 5 bases from V and 6 bases from J, with 11 bases in between. This CDR3 comprises 13 residues. Per the germline V gene, CDR1 is SGHTA and CDR2 is FQGNSA. CDR3 sequence reads: CASSPDRGNEQFF. DNA of the CDR3: TGTGCCAGCAGCCCAGATAGGGGCAATGAGCAGTTCTTC.

This rearrangement joins TRBV5-5 to TRBJ1-2; D may be TRBD1 (5 bases). The germline V and J ends were trimmed by 0 bases and 3 bases, with 12 bases remaining between them. Germline CDR1 and CDR2: SGHKS and YYEKEE (reference sequence). The length of the CDR3 is 15 residues. CDR3 coding DNA: TGTGCCAGCAGCTTGGACATGCGGGGGGACTATGGCTACACCTTC. Its protein product is CASSLDMRGDYGYTF.

The rearrangement joins TRBV5-1 to TRBJ1-6, with 8 bases aligning to TRBD1. Unmatched junction bases numbered 4, after V lost 4 bases and J lost 4 bases. CDR1 is SGHRS and CDR2 is YFSETQ in the germline V gene. CDR3 size: 15 residues. This chain's CDR3 is CASSQGQAYNSPLHF. CDR3 in DNA: TGCGCCAGCAGCCAGGGACAGGCTTATAATTCACCCCTCCACTTT.

The CDR3 nucleotides are TGTGCCAGCAGCCTGGACAGGGCTCAGCCCCAGCATTTT. It encodes CASSLDRAQPQHF. The rearrangement uses TRBV6-5 and TRBJ1-5; 8 bases are a match to TRBD1. Unmatched junction bases numbered 4, after V lost 6 bases and J lost 6 bases. The CDR3 contains 13 residues. Germline V lookup: CDR1 MNHEY, CDR2 SVGAGI.

The chain couples TRBV4-3 to TRBJ2-1; 8 bases are a match to TRBD2. The germline V gene encodes CDR1 LGHNA and CDR2 YSLEER. CDR3 size: 18 residues. J lost 6 bases, V lost 0 bases, and 13 bases had no gene match. In DNA form, the CDR3 reads TGCGCCAGCAGCCAAGAACGGGGGGGCCTAAGGTACGGCAATGAGCAGTTCTTC. It specifies CASSQERGGLRYGNEQFF.

V and J are TRBV6-5 and TRBJ1-1, with D perhaps TRBD1 (6 bases). This CDR3 has 15 amino acids. CDR1 is MNHEY, CDR2 SVGAGI, per germline. With 0 bases removed from V and 7 bases from J, the gap between germline ends came to 15 bases. The CDR3 protein is CASSYSIWGRVEAFF. CDR3 coding DNA: TGTGCCAGCAGTTACTCGATATGGGGGCGGGTTGAAGCTTTCTTT.

The J gene is TRBJ1-2, the V gene TRBV5-1, with D possibly TRBD1 on 6 matching bases. The V and J ends lost 7 bases and 6 bases respectively, with 16 bases between them. The CDR3 is made up of 13 amino acids. Looked up from germline, CDR1 is SGHRS and CDR2 is YFSETQ. CDR3 sequence: CASYSGVTNGYTF. The CDR3 coding sequence is TGCGCCAGCTACTCAGGGGTTACCAATGGCTACACCTTC. Filled out from reference TRBV5-1 and TRBJ1-2, the complete variable domain reads KAGVTQTPRYLIKTRGQQVTLSCSPISGHRSVSWYQQTPGQGLQFLFEYFSETQRNKGNFPGRFSGRQFSNSRSEMNVSTLELGDSALYLCASYSGVTNGYTFGSGTRLTVV.

The chain uses TRBV6-5 and TRBJ2-5; perhaps TRBD2 as D (6 bases). This CDR3 region has 15 residues. Germline CDR1 reads MNHEY; CDR2 reads SVGAGI. Trimming shortened V by 9 bases and J by 3 bases, and 20 bases separated the two germline ends. The CDR3 protein is CASGARLGGKETQYF. The CDR3 DNA is TGTGCCAGTGGGGCCCGGTTGGGGGGTAAAGAGACCCAGTACTTC.

The chain combines TRBV4-2 with TRBJ2-7; 8 bases match TRBD1. V gave up 7 bases and J gave up 3 bases; unmatched junction bases: 8. The CDR3 totals 14 residues. Looked up from germline, CDR1 is LGHNA and CDR2 is YNFKEQ. The CDR3, as DNA: TGTGCCAGCACCTCTGGACAGGGTATCTACGAGCAGTACTTC. Translating it yields CASTSGQGIYEQYF.

This chain links TRBV18 with TRBJ2-1; TRBD1 matches 10 bases. Unmatched junction bases numbered 2, after V lost 3 bases and J lost 9 bases. Germline V gives CDR1 KGHSH, CDR2 LQKENI. The CDR3 totals 13 residues. CDR3 protein: CASSPRTGGEQFF. The CDR3 coding sequence is TGTGCCAGCTCACCCCGGACAGGGGGTGAGCAGTTCTTC.

The chain employs TRBV15 and TRBJ2-5, with D possibly TRBD1 on 5 matching bases. Trimming pared 2 bases from V and 0 bases from J, leaving 13 bases between. The length of the CDR3 is 16 residues. Germline V gene data show CDR1 as LNHNV and CDR2 as YYDKDF (reference sequence). Here the CDR3 reads CATSRRTQVYQETQYF. CDR3 DNA: TGTGCCACCAGCAGACGTACACAGGTTTACCAAGAGACCCAGTACTTC.